The clone carrying this T cell receptor beta chain was recorded a few times. What it binds is unknown. Assay: immunoSEQ multiplex PCR; the TCRdb copy retains only in-frame clones and omits some. The table lists 20,000 to 25,000 clones, about three quarters of them singletons. Unexposed donor CD4+ T cells date from about 2011-2018, before the COVID-19 pandemic. CD4+ T cells were isolated from the cells after nine to eleven days of culture. These data originate in a study of CD4 T cells in relation to SARS-CoV-2 and coronaviruses. At the level of the study: TCR beta CDR3s were sequenced after roughly ten-day antigen culture of PBMCs.

The sample consisted of CD4+ T cells from PBMCs, cultured in vitro. The clonotype originates from a human donor in good health.

The CDR3 DNA is TGTGCCAGCAGGTCCGTTGGGTTTTCGGCTGAAGCTTTCTTT. This encodes CASRSVGFSAEAFF. The chain carries TRBV27 and TRBJ1-1, with D unresolved. V was trimmed by 6 bases and J by 6 bases, leaving 17 bases between them. CDR3 length: 14 amino acids. Germline V gives CDR1 MNHEY, CDR2 SMNVEV (reference sequence).